This paragraph reports one TCR beta chain. This clone showed up just once. The clone's antigen remains unknown. No much larger clonotype is one base removed from it; base qualities were not supplied. Deletion took 5 bases off V and 6 bases off J, with a span of 10 bases between the germline ends. Via the germline V gene, CDR1 is MNHEY and CDR2 SVGAGI. The CDR3, cysteine through phenylalanine, is 12 amino acids long. The read is trimmed to its CDR3 DNA, 36 bases read in frame from base 1. For sequencing of the TCRbeta CDR3 region, genomic DNA was extracted from the sorted cells. TCRbeta CDR3 regions were sequenced using the immunoSEQ Assay. The source is immuneACCESS, and TCRdb retained only in-frame sequences with V and J called. Part of the clones is not carried over; for the studies checked, unresolved V genes explain less than half of this, and the remainder is unexplained. The sample table lists tens of thousands of clones, 88% of them with a count of one. Clones ranked in the top ten supply approximately 0.47% of the sample.

This sample is part of a study of OX40 agonist ivuxolimab in advanced cancers. A note on the overall study: Ivuxolimab was a fully human IgG2 agonistic monoclonal antibody targeting the costimulatory receptor OX40 (CD134). The paper reports the monotherapy dose-escalation portion (N = 52 patients) of the phase I ivuxolimab trial. In the dose-escalation cohort, 70% to 90% of patients were male, and the mean age was roughly 56 years with a range of roughly 20 to 80. Prior anti-PD-1, anti-PD-L1 or anti-CTLA-4 therapy was permitted, and about two fifths of dose-escalation patients had received checkpoint inhibitors. Intravenous ivuxolimab was administered to patients every 2 weeks at six dose levels: 0.01, 0.1, 0.3, 1.5, 3 and 10 mg/kg. Peripheral TCRbeta sequencing aimed to test whether ivuxolimab altered TCR sequence diversity and caused clonal T-cell expansion. Of the approximately 50 patients in dose escalation, about 20 had hepatocellular carcinoma, some 15 had melanoma, 9 had renal cell carcinoma and 9 had head and neck cancer. Partial responses were achieved by three dose-escalation patients, of whom one had hepatocellular carcinoma and two had cutaneous melanoma.

The paper as a whole reports these results and caveats: Low levels of normalized T-cell clonal expansion were also shown by some nonresponding patients. In partial responders in the 0.1-3.0 mg/kg groups, normalized peripheral clonal expansion was found to be among the lowest, especially among CD8+ T cells. After ivuxolimab, CD8+ T cells had more expanded clones than CD4+ T cells on average. The antigen specificity of the clonally expanded peripheral T cells was not determined. Clonal expansion of both CD4+ and CD8+ blood T cells was observed from baseline to week 6 at doses 0.1 to 3.0 mg/kg.

Patients with autoimmune disease history or receiving systemic immunosuppression were excluded from the trial. Peripheral blood for TCR sequencing was collected from all dose cohorts at baseline, on cycle 4 day 1, and on cycle 7 day 1. The samples were taken from a phase I, first-in-human, multicenter, open-label dose-escalation trial of ivuxolimab. Adults with locally advanced or metastatic head and neck squamous cell, hepatocellular, melanoma or renal cell carcinoma were enrolled in the trial. Before TCR sequencing, CD4+ and CD8+ T cells were separately sorted from peripheral blood. The sample here was CD4+ or CD8+ T cells sorted from blood, taken in a trial of the OX40 agonist ivuxolimab. The receptor was derived from an adult with an advanced solid tumor such as melanoma, head and neck, liver or kidney cancer. The chain is assembled from TRBV6-5 and TRBJ1-2, with the D gene not confidently named. The CDR3 sequence is CASSGSLNGYTF. DNA sequence: TGTGCCAGCAGTGGCAGCCTAAATGGCTACACCTTC.